The TCR beta chain described here comes from a study of OX40 agonist ivuxolimab in advanced cancers. Sequencing used immunoSEQ multiplex PCR; TCRdb keeps in-frame clones, though not all of them. The table has 60,000 or so clones, 85% to 90% seen once; the top ten hold about 5%. Trimming cost V 4 bases and J 6 bases; bases outside gene matches: 10. The CDR3 sequence is 17 residues long. The V gene's germline CDR1 is MNHNS and CDR2 SASEGT. The specimen was CD4+ or CD8+ T cells sorted from blood, collected in a trial of the OX40 agonist ivuxolimab. The genes are TRBV6-1 and TRBJ2-1, with TRBD2 identical over 12 bases. The source of this sequence is an adult with an advanced solid tumor such as melanoma, head and neck, liver or kidney cancer. CDR3 protein: CASSVGKTSGSSNEQFF. CDR3 in DNA: TGTGCCAGCAGTGTGGGCAAGACTAGCGGGAGTAGCAATGAGCAGTTCTTC.